This passage covers 22 T cell receptor beta chains from one sample sequenced in a study of CD8 T cells in ankylosing spondylitis. MiXCR was run by TCRdb on the 5' RACE reads, yielding one entry per CDR3 protein. The profile covers about 240,000 distinct CDR3 sequences, with under 8.5% appearing a single time and around 4.8% taken by the ten largest. Sequencing was carried out using blood, either unsorted or a sorted T cell fraction (not recorded which). The source is a female donor with ankylosing spondylitis or in good health (not recorded which).

This clonotype was recorded many times. This chain links TRBV20-1 with TRBJ1-1, with D perhaps TRBD1 (6 bases). This CDR3 spans 14 amino acids. From germline, CDR1 is DFQATT and CDR2 SNEGSKA (reference sequence). The V gene lost 3 bases and the J gene lost 1 base, with 12 bases spanning the gap. The CDR3, as DNA: TGCAGTGCTAGCCGGGACACCCAGAACACTGAAGCTTTCTTT. Its protein product is CSASRDTQNTEAFF.

Turning to this clonotype: A much more abundant neighbour one base away suggests this may be a read error. This chain connects TRBV9 to TRBJ2-3; 11 bases fit TRBD2. The germline V gene encodes CDR1 SGDLS and CDR2 YYNGEE. This CDR3 has 17 residues. The CDR3 spells CAGSVSTSGMSTDTQYF. In nucleotides, the CDR3 is TGTGCCGGCAGCGTCTCGACTAGCGGGATGAGCACAGATACGCAGTATTTT.

Turning to this clonotype: A much bigger clone sits one base away, suggesting this may be a read error. This chain connects TRBV24-1 to TRBJ2-5; a possible D gene is TRBD2 (6 bases). This CDR3 spans 16 amino acids. V shed 5 bases and J shed 4 bases, with 19 bases lying between them. Germline V gene sequence: CDR1 KGHDR, CDR2 SFDVKD. The CDR3 loop reads CATSGAGLEGGETQYF. Here the CDR3 DNA reads TGTGCCACCAGTGGTGCGGGCCTGGAGGGTGGAGAGACCCAGTACTTC.

As regards this clonotype: Possible read error: a much larger clone is one base away. This chain links TRBV18 with TRBJ2-5; D might be TRBD2 (5 bases). Germline V gene lookup returns CDR1 KGHSH and CDR2 LQKENI. The CDR3 has 15 residues. CDR3 bases: TGTGCCAGCTCACCATACGCGGGCAAACAAGGGACCCAGTACTTC. Protein sequence: CASSPYAGKQGTQYF.

The rearrangement links TRBV7-6 to TRBJ2-6; D is unresolved. Trimming removed 2 bases from V and 0 bases from J, with 5 bases in between. CDR1 SGHVS and CDR2 FNYEAQ come from the germline V gene. The CDR3 is 15 amino acids. This CDR3 reads CASSLTRSGANVLTF. The CDR3 DNA reads as TGTGCCAGCAGCTTAACCCGCTCTGGGGCCAACGTCCTGACTTTC.

This chain uses TRBV27 with TRBJ2-5, with D hard to call. Trimming pared 5 bases from V and 2 bases from J, leaving 15 bases between. CDR3 length: 15 amino acids. Germline V gene lookup returns CDR1 MNHEY and CDR2 SMNVEV (reference sequence). The CDR3 nucleotides read TGTGCCAGCAGTCAATCATTCGCGACTCAAGAGACCCAGTACTTC. This translates into CASSQSFATQETQYF.

This clonotype came up many times. The chain recombines TRBV20-1 with TRBJ2-1, with 14 nucleotides matching TRBD2. Germline-derived CDR1 and CDR2 are DFQATT and SNEGSKA (reference sequence). This CDR3 is built from 16 residues. With V trimmed by 1 base and J by 4 bases, 3 bases remained unmatched. This CDR3 reads CSARGLAGGKYNEQFF. CDR3 DNA: TGCAGTGCTAGAGGACTAGCGGGAGGGAAGTACAATGAGCAGTTCTTC.

This clonotype has just a few counts. The chain employs TRBV20-1 and TRBJ2-7; D gene unclear. The germline CDR1 and CDR2 sequences are DFQATT and SNEGSKA (reference sequence). The CDR3 has 13 amino acids. Trimming cost V 0 bases and J 3 bases, with 9 bases left between them. The CDR3 DNA is TGCAGTGCTAGAGACGGGCTCCTCTACGAGCAGTACTTC. It encodes CSARDGLLYEQYF.

This clonotype showed up many times. J is TRBJ1-3 and V is TRBV10-3; D is possibly TRBD1 (5 bases). V was shortened by 7 bases and J by 3 bases, with 10 bases between the two germline ends. This CDR3 has 13 amino acids. Germline V gene lookup returns CDR1 ENHRY and CDR2 SYGVKD. CDR3 nucleotides: TGTGCCATCAAGCAGGGCGGTGGAAACACCATATATTTT. Translation: CAIKQGGGNTIYF.

About this clonotype itself: This may be a read error: a much more frequent sequence differs by one nucleotide. V is TRBV6-2 or TRBV6-3 and J is TRBJ2-7; the D gene is possibly TRBD1 (6 bases). Germline V gives CDR1 MNHEY, CDR2 SVGEGT. CDR3 size: 14 residues. V was shortened by 6 bases and J by 4 bases, with 16 bases between the two germline ends. The CDR3 sequence: CASSRRGQIYEQYF. CDR3 in DNA: TGTGCCAGCAGCCGCCGAGGACAGATATACGAGCAGTACTTC.

This clonotype was observed a few times. CDR3 region: CATLHKAWAVQYF. The CDR3 nucleotides are TGTGCCACCCTACATAAGGCCTGGGCTGTGCAGTACTTC. The chain has TRBV7-6 and TRBJ2-7, with D unresolved. The germline V gene has CDR1 SGHVS and CDR2 FNYEAQ. The CDR3 consists of 13 residues. The germline V and J ends were trimmed by 10 bases and 9 bases, with 22 bases remaining between them.

This clonotype was seen repeatedly, ten times or more. The CDR3 region is CSVEDPSSYEQYF. In DNA, the CDR3 is TGCAGCGTTGAAGATCCCAGCTCCTACGAGCAGTACTTC. V is TRBV29-1 and J is TRBJ2-7; no definite D call. CDR1 and CDR2 from the germline V gene are SQVTM and ANQGSEA. V was shortened by 0 bases and J by 0 bases, with 6 bases between the two germline ends. The CDR3 contains 13 residues.

Turning to this clonotype: A much larger clonotype is one base distant, so this may be a read error. The CDR3 DNA reads as TGCGCCAGCAGCGTGACCCATTCCCTGGGCGAGCAGTACTTC. This encodes CASSVTHSLGEQYF. The rearrangement uses TRBV5-1 and TRBJ2-7; D unresolved. CDR1 is SGHRS, CDR2 YFSETQ, per germline. V was trimmed by 4 bases and J by 6 bases, leaving 17 bases between them. The CDR3 loop spans 14 amino acids.

This clonotype was observed many times. The V call is TRBV20-1, the J call TRBJ2-7; TRBD1 is a possible D gene (7 bases). Germline V gene lookup returns CDR1 DFQATT and CDR2 SNEGSKA (reference sequence). The length of the CDR3 is 12 residues. The V end lost 6 bases, the J end lost 4 bases, and 13 bases lay between the germline ends. The CDR3 DNA reads as TGCAGTGCGGGCAGGGGGAGGTACGAGCAGTACTTC. Translating it yields CSAGRGRYEQYF.

This clonotype was picked up many times. CDR3 residues: CASRQDRVVADTQYF. CDR3 DNA sequence: TGTGCCAGCAGACAGGACCGAGTAGTCGCAGATACGCAGTATTTT. This chain uses TRBV12-3 or TRBV12-4 with TRBJ2-3, with D maybe TRBD1 (5 bases). The CDR3 sequence is 15 residues long. Trimming removed 6 bases from V and 4 bases from J, with 17 bases in between.

V usage is TRBV7-9 and J usage is TRBJ2-1; D remains ambiguous. The ends were cut back, 2 bases at V and 9 bases at J, with 5 bases in the middle. The germline CDR1 and CDR2 sequences are SEHNR and FQNEAQ (reference sequence). The CDR3 consists of 11 residues. The CDR3 DNA is TGTGCCAGCAGCTTACTCTCTGAGCAGTTCTTC. Its translation: CASSLLSEQFF.

This clonotype was detected a few times. This chain uses TRBV7-2 with TRBJ2-1, with D hard to call. This CDR3 is built from 14 residues. The V end was cut by 4 bases, the J end by 0 bases, with 7 bases between. CDR1 is SGHTA and CDR2 is FQGNSA in the germline V gene. CDR3 in DNA: TGTGCCAGCAGCTACGACCGCTCCTACAATGAGCAGTTCTTC. Translating gives CASSYDRSYNEQFF.

The gene calls are TRBV5-1 and TRBJ2-5, with TRBD2 matching over 7 bases. The CDR3 runs 14 residues. CDR1 and CDR2 from the germline V gene are SGHRS and YFSETQ. V lost 4 bases and J lost 1; bases outside the gene matches: 4. CDR3 region: CASSPPSGQETQYF. The CDR3 nucleotides read TGCGCCAGCAGCCCTCCTAGCGGCCAAGAGACCCAGTACTTC.

There are many counts of this clonotype. The chain recombines TRBV25-1 with TRBJ2-5, with D maybe TRBD2 (6 bases). Trimming pared 3 bases from V and 5 bases from J, leaving 19 bases between. The CDR3 loop spans 16 amino acids. Germline CDR1 is MGHDK and CDR2 is SYGVNS. The CDR3 reads CASSDSGRSVWETQYF. In DNA form, the CDR3 reads TGTGCCAGCAGTGATAGCGGCAGGTCTGTTTGGGAGACCCAGTACTTC.

In its sample, this clonotype was seen many times. CDR3 nucleotides: TGTGCCAGCAGTCCTGGTCTTAGCAATCAGCCCCAGCATTTT. Translation: CASSPGLSNQPQHF. The chain uses TRBV5-5 and TRBJ1-5; D is unresolved. The CDR3 extends over 14 amino acids. The germline V gene has CDR1 SGHKS and CDR2 YYEKEE (reference sequence). Trimming pared 5 bases from V and 0 bases from J, leaving 9 bases between.

The CDR3 sequence: CASSLGPGAVSEQFF. The CDR3 nucleotides are TGCGCCAGCAGCTTAGGTCCGGGAGCGGTAAGTGAGCAGTTCTTC. The V call is TRBV5-1, the J call TRBJ2-1; tentatively, D is TRBD2 (6 bases). Germline CDR1 SGHRS, CDR2 YFSETQ. This CDR3 has 15 residues. Trimming took 2 bases from V and 9 from J, leaving 18 bases between them. The variable domain in full, completed from reference TRBV5-1 and TRBJ2-1, reads KAGVTQTPRYLIKTRGQQVTLSCSPISGHRSVSWYQQTPGQGLQFLFEYFSETQRNKGNFPGRFSGRQFSNSRSEMNVSTLELGDSALYLCASSLGPGAVSEQFFGPGTRLTVL.

This clonotype was counted ten times or more. The rearrangement joins TRBV20-1 to TRBJ2-7, with 12 nucleotides matching TRBD2. Unmatched junction bases numbered 7, after V lost 4 bases and J lost 6 bases. The CDR3 has 14 amino acids. Germline V gives CDR1 DFQATT, CDR2 SNEGSKA (reference sequence). The CDR3 DNA reads TGCAGTGCTAAGAGACTAGCGGGAGTTAGCGAGCAGTACTTC. It codes for CSAKRLAGVSEQYF.